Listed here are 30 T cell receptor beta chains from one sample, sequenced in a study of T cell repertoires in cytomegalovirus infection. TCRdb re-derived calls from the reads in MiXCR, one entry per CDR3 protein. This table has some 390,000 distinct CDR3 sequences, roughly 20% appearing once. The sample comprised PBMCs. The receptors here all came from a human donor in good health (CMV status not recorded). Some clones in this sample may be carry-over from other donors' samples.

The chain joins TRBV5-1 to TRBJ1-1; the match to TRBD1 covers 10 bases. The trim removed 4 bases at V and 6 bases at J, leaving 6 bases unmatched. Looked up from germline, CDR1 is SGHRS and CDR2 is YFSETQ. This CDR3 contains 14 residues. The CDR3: CASSRQGAGAEAFF. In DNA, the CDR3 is TGCGCCAGCAGCCGACAGGGGGCGGGAGCTGAAGCTTTCTTT.

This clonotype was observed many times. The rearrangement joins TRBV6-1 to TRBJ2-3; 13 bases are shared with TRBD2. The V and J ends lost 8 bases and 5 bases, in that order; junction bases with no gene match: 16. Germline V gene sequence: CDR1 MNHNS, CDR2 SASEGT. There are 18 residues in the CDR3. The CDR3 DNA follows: TGTGCCAGCGGTCCAACGACTAGCGGGAGGTTCATTTTAGATACGCAGTATTTT. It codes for CASGPTTSGRFILDTQYF.

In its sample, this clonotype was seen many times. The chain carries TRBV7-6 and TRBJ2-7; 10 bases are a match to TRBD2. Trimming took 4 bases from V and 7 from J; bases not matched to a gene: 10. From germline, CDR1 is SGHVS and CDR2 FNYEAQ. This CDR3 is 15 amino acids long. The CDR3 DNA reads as TGTGCCAGCAGCTCAGGACTAGCGGTACCGGAAGAGCAGTACTTC. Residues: CASSSGLAVPEEQYF. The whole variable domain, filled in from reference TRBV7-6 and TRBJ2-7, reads GAGVSQSPRYKVTKRGQDVALRCDPISGHVSLYWYRQALGQGPEFLTYFNYEAQQDKSGLPNDRFSAERPEGSISTLTIQRTEQRDSAMYRCASSSGLAVPEEQYFGPGTRLTVT.

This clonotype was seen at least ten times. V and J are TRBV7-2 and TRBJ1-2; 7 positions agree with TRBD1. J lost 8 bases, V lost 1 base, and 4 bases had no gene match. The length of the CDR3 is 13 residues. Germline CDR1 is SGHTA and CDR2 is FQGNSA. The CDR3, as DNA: TGTGCCAGCAGCTTAGGAAGGGACAGCGGCTACACCTTC. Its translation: CASSLGRDSGYTF. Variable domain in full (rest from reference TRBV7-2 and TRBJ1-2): GAGVSQSPSNKVTEKGKDVELRCDPISGHTALYWYRQSLGQGLEFLIYFQGNSAPDKSGLPSDRFSAERTGGSVSTLTIQRTQQEDSAVYLCASSLGRDSGYTFGSGTRLTVV.

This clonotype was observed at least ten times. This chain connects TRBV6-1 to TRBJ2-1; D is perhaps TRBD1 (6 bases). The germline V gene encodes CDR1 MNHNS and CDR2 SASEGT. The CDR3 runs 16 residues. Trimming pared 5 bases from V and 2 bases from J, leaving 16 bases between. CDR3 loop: CASSRSAGAPYNEQFF. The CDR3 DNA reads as TGTGCCAGCAGTCGGAGTGCAGGGGCCCCCTACAATGAGCAGTTCTTC.

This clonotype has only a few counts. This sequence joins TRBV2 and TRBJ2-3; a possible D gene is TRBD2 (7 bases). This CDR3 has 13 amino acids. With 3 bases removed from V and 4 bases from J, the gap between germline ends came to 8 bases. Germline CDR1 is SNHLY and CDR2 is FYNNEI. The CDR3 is CASSEGGPDTQYF. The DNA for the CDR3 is TGTGCCAGCAGTGAGGGGGGGCCAGATACGCAGTATTTT.

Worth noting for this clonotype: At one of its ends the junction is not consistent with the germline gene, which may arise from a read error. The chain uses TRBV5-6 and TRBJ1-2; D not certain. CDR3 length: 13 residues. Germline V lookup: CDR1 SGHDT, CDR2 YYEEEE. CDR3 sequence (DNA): TGTGCCAGCAGCTTGGACCCGCGCTATTGCTACACCTTC. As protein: CASSLDPRYCYTF.

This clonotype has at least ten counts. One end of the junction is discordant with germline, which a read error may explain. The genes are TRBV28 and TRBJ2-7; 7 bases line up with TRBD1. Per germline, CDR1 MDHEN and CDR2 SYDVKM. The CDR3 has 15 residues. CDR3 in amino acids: CASSPLSGQPYGQYF. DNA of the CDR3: TGTGCCAGCAGTCCCCTCTCGGGACAGCCCTACGGGCAGTACTTC.

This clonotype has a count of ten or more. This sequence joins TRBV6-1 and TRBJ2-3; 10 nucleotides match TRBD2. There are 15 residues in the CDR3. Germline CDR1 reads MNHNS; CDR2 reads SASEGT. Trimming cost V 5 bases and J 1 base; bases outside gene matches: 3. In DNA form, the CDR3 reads TGTGCCAGCAGTTACCTAGCGGGGGGCACAGATACGCAGTATTTT. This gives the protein CASSYLAGGTDTQYF.

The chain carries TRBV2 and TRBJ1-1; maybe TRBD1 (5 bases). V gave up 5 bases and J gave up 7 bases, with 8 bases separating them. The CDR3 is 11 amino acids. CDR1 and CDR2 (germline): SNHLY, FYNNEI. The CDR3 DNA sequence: TGTGCCAGCAGTTGGGACCTTGAAGCTTTCTTT. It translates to CASSWDLEAFF. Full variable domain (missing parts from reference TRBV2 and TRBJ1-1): EPEVTQTPSHQVTQMGQEVILRCVPISNHLYFYWYRQILGQKVEFLVSFYNNEISEKSEIFDDQFSVERPDGSNFTLKIRSTKLEDSAMYFCASSWDLEAFFGQGTRLTVV.

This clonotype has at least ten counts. CDR3 in DNA: TGTGCCAGCAGTTCCGGTGTCCCTGAAGCTTTCTTT. Its translation is CASSSGVPEAFF. This chain joins TRBV6-2 or TRBV6-3 and TRBJ1-1; no definite D call. CDR1 and CDR2 from the germline V gene are MNHEY and SVGEGT. Trimming shortened V by 4 bases and J by 6 bases, and 9 bases separated the two germline ends. CDR3 length: 12 amino acids.

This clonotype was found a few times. CDR3: CASSLAAGGPGTDTQYF. In nucleotides, the CDR3 is TGTGCCAGCAGCTTAGCGGCGGGAGGGCCGGGGACAGATACGCAGTATTTT. This chain joins TRBV11-2 and TRBJ2-3; 9 nucleotides line up with TRBD2. The V gene's germline CDR1 is SGHAT and CDR2 FQNNGV. V lost 1 base and J lost 3; bases outside the gene matches: 8. This CDR3 comprises 17 residues.

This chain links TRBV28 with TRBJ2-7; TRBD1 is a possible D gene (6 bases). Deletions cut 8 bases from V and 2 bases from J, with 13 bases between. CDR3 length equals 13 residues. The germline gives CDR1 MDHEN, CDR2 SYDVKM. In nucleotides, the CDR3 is TGTGCCAGCTTACGGGACACCACCTACGAGCAGTACTTC. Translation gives CASLRDTTYEQYF.

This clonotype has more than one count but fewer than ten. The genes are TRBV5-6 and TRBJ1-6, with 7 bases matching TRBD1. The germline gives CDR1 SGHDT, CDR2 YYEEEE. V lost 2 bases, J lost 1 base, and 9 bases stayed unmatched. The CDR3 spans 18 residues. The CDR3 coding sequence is TGTGCCAGCAGCTTCACAGGGGAATTGGGATCCTATAATTCACCCCTCCACTTT. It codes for CASSFTGELGSYNSPLHF.

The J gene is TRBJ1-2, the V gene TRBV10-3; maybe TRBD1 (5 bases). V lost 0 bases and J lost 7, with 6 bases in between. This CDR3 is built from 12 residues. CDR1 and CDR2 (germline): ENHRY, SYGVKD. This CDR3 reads CAISESRGGYTF. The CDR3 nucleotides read TGTGCCATCAGTGAGTCGAGGGGTGGCTACACCTTC.

The CDR3 nucleotides read TGTGCCAGCAGTCCCTGGGGAGAAGGTCCTGGCTACACCTTC. Residues: CASSPWGEGPGYTF. V and J are TRBV12-3 or TRBV12-4 and TRBJ1-2; no firm D call. This CDR3 spans 14 amino acids. The V end was cut by 5 bases, the J end by 7 bases, with 17 bases between.

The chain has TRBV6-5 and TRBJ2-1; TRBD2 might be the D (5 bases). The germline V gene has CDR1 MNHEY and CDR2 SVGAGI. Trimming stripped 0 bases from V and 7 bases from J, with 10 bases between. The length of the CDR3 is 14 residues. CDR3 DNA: TGTGCCAGCAGTTACTCGTTAGCGTGGAATGAGCAGTTCTTC. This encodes CASSYSLAWNEQFF.

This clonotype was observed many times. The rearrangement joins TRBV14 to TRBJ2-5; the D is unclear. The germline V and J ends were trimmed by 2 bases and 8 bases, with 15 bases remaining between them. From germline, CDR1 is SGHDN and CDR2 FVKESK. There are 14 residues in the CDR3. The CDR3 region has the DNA TGTGCCAGCAGCCAATCGATTAGCCGGGTAACCCAGTACTTC. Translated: CASSQSISRVTQYF.

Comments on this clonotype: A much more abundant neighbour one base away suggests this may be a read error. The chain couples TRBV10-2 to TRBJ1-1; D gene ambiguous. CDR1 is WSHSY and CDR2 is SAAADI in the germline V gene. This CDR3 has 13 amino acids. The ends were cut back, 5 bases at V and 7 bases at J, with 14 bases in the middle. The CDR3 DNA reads TGCGCCAGCAGTAGTCAAACGCAGAGTGAAGCTTTCTTT. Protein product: CASSSQTQSEAFF.

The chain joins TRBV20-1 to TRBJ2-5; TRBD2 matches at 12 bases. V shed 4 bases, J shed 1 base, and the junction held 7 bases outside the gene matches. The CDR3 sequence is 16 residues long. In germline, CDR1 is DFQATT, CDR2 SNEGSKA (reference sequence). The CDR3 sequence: CSATVPSGGAQETQYF. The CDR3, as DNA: TGCAGTGCTACCGTTCCTAGCGGGGGGGCCCAAGAGACCCAGTACTTC.

The CDR3 reads CASIGQGGNSPLHF. The CDR3 DNA sequence: TGTGCCAGCATAGGGCAGGGGGGTAATTCACCCCTCCACTTT. The gene calls are TRBV5-6 and TRBJ1-6; 7 bases are a match to TRBD1. The CDR3 sequence is 14 residues long. J lost 6 bases, V lost 6 bases, and 6 bases had no gene match. Germline loops: CDR1 SGHDT, CDR2 YYEEEE.

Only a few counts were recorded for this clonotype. CDR3 protein: CASKSGRTKETQYF. The CDR3 DNA reads as TGTGCCAGCAAGAGTGGGAGGACGAAAGAGACCCAGTACTTC. The V and J genes are TRBV2 and TRBJ2-5; D might be TRBD2 (6 bases). Germline CDR1 and CDR2: SNHLY and FYNNEI. V lost 7 bases and J lost 3, with 15 bases in between. The CDR3 spans 14 residues.

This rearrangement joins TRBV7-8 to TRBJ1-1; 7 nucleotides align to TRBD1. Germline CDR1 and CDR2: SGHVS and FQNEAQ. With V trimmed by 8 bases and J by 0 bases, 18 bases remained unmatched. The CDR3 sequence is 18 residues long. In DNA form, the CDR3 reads TGTGCCAGCCGCCTCTCCTGGCCGGGACAGACCTTGAACACTGAAGCTTTCTTT. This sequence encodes CASRLSWPGQTLNTEAFF.

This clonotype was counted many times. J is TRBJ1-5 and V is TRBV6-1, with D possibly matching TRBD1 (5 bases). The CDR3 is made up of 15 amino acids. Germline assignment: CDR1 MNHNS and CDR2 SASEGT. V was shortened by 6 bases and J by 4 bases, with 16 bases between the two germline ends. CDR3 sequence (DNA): TGTGCCAGCAGCCAAGGGGCAGCAGTAAATCAGCCCCAGCATTTT. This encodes CASSQGAAVNQPQHF.

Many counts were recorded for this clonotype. The CDR3 nucleotides read TGTGCCATCAGTCGTGGACAGCCTTACGAGCAGTACTTC. It is translated as CAISRGQPYEQYF. V and J are TRBV10-3 and TRBJ2-7, with D perhaps matching TRBD1 (6 bases). The CDR3 spans 13 residues. From germline, CDR1 is ENHRY and CDR2 SYGVKD. The V gene lost 5 bases and the J gene lost 4 bases, with 12 bases spanning the gap.

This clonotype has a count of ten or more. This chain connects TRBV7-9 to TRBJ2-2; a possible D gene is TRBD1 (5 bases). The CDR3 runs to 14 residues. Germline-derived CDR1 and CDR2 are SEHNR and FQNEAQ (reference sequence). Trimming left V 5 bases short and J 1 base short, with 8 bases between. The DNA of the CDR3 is TGTGCCAGCAGCCAAGGGGTGAACACCGGGGAGCTGTTTTTT. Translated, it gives CASSQGVNTGELFF.

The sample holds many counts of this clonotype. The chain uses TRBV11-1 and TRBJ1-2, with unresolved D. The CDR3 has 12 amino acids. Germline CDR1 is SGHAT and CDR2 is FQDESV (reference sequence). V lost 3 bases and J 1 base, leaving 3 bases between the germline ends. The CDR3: CASSFNNYGYTF. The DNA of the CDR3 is TGTGCCAGCAGCTTTAATAACTATGGCTACACCTTC.

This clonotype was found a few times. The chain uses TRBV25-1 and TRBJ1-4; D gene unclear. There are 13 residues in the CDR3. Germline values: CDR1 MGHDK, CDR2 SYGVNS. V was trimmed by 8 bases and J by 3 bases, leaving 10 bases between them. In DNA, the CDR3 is TGTGCCAGCCGGCTGGGAGCTAATGAAAAACTGTTTTTT. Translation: CASRLGANEKLFF.

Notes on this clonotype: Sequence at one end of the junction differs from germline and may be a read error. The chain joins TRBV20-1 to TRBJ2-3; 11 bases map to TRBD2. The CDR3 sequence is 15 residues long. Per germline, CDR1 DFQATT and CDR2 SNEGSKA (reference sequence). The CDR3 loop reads CSARGLAGSTDTQYF. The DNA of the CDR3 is TGCAGTGCCAGAGGACTAGCGGGCTCCACAGATACGCAGTATTTT.

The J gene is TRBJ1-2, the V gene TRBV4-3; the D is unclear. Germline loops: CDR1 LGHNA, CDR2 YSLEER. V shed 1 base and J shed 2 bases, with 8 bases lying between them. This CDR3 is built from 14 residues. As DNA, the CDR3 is TGCGCCAGCAGCCAAGCGCGGAGCAACTATGGCTACACCTTC. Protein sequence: CASSQARSNYGYTF.